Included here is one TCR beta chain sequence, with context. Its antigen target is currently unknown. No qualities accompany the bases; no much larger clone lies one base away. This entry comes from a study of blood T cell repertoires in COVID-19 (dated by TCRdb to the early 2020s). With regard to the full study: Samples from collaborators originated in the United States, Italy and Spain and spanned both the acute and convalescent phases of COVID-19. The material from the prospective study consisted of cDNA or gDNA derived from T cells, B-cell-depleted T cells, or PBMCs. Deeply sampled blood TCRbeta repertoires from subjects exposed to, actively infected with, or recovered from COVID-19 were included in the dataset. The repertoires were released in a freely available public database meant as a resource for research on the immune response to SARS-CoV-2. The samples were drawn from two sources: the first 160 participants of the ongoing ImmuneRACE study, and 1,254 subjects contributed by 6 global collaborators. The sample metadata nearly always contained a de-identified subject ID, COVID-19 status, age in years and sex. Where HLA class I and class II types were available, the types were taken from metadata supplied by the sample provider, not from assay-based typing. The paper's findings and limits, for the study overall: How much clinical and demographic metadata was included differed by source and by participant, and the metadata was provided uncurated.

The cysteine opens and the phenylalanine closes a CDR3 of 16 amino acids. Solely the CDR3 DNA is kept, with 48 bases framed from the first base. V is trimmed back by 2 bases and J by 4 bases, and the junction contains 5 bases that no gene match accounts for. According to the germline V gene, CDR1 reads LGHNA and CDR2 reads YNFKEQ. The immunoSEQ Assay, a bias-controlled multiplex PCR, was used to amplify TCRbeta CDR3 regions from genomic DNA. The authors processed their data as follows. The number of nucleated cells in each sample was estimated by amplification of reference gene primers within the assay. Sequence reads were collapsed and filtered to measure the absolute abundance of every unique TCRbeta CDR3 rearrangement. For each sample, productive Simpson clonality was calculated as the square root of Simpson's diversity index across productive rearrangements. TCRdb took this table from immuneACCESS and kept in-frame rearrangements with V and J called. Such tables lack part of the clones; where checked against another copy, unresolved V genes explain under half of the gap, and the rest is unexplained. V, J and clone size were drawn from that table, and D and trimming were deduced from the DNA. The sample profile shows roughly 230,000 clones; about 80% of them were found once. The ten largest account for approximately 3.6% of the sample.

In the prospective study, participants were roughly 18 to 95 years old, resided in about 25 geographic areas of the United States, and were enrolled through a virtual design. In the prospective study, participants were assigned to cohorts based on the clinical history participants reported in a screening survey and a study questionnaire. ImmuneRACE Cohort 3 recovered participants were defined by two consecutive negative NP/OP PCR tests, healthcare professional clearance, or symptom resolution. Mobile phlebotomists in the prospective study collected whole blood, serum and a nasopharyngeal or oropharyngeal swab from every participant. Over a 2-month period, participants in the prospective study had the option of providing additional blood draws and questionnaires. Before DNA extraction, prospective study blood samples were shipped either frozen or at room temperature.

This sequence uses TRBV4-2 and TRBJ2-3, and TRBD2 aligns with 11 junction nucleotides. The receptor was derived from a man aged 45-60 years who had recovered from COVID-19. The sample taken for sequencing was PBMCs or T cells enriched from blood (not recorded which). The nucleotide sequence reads TGTGCCAGCAGCCAAATAGCGGGAGGGGGCCCAGATACGCAGTATTTT. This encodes CASSQIAGGGPDTQYF.